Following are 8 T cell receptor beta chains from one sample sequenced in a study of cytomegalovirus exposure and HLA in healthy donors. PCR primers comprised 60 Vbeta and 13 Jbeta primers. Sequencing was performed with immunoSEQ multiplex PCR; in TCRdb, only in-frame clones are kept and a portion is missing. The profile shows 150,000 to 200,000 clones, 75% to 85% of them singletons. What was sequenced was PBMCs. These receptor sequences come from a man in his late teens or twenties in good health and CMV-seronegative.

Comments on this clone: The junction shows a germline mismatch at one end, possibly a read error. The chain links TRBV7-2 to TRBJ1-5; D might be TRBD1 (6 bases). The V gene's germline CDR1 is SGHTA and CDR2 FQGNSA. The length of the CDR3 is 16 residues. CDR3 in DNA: TGTGCCAGCAGCTTAGCGCGTGGGGGGGCGGGTCAGCTCCAGCATTTT. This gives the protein CASSLARGGAGQLQHF.

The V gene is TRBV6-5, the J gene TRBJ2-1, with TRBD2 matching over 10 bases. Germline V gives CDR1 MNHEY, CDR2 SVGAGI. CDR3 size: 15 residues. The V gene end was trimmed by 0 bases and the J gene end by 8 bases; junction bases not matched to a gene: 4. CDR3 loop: CASSYSLAGADEQFF. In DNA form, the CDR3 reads TGTGCCAGCAGTTACTCTCTAGCGGGAGCAGATGAGCAGTTCTTC.

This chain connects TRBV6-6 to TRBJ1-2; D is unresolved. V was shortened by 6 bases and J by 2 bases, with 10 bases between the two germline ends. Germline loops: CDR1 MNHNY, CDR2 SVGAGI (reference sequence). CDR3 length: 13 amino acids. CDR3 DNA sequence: TGTGCCAGCAGCCCGACGGGAAACTATGGCTACACCTTC. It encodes CASSPTGNYGYTF.

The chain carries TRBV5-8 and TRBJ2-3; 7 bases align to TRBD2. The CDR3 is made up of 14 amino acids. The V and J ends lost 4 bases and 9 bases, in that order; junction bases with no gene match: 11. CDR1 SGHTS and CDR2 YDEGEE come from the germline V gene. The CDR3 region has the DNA TGTGCCAGCAGCGGATGGGAGGGCCTGGACACGCAGTATTTT. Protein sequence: CASSGWEGLDTQYF.

The CDR3: CASSISQDTQYF. The CDR3 nucleotides are TGTGCCAGTAGTATTTCCCAGGATACGCAGTATTTT. J is TRBJ2-3 and V is TRBV19; the D is unclear. CDR1 is LNHDA and CDR2 is SQIVND in the germline V gene (reference sequence). This CDR3 spans 12 amino acids. Trimming stripped 3 bases from V and 6 bases from J, with 7 bases between.

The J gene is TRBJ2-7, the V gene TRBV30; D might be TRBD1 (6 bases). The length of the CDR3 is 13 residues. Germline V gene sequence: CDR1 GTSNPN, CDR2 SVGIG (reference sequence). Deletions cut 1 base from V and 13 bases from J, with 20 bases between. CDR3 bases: TGTGCCTGGAGTGGGTTGGGGACAAGCCGGATTTACTTC. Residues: CAWSGLGTSRIYF.

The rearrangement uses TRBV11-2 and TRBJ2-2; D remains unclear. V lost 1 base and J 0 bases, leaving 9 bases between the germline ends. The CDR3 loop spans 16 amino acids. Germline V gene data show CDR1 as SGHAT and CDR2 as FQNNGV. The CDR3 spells CASSLVGRTNTGELFF. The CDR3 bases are TGTGCCAGCAGCTTAGTGGGCAGGACGAACACCGGGGAGCTGTTTTTT.

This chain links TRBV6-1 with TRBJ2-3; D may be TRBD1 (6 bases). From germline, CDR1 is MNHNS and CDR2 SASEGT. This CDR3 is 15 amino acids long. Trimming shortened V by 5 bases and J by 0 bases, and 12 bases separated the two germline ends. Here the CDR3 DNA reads TGTGCCAGCAGTACAGGGATTACTAGCACAGATACGCAGTATTTT. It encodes CASSTGITSTDTQYF.